This paragraph covers one TCR beta chain sequence. Two negative PCRs, clearance, or symptom resolution were required of recovered Cohort 3 donors. This record belongs to a study of blood T cell repertoires in COVID-19. Method: immunoSEQ multiplex PCR; TCRdb's copy keeps in-frame clones and lacks some. The data show about 180,000 clones, about 84% seen once. Input material: PBMCs or T cells enriched from blood (not recorded which). The sequence derives from a woman in her twenties or thirties who had recovered from COVID-19.

The CDR3 here is CASSPSGLKTGELFF. DNA for the CDR3: TGTGCCAGCAGCCCCAGCGGACTTAAGACCGGGGAGCTGTTTTTT. V gene TRBV7-6 combines with J gene TRBJ2-2; D perhaps matches TRBD2 (5 bases). The CDR3 covers 15 residues. The germline gives CDR1 SGHVS, CDR2 FNYEAQ. Between the trimmed V and J ends, which lost 5 bases and 5 bases, there was a span of 15 bases.